This T cell receptor (beta chain) was recorded in a study of blood T cell repertoires in COVID-19. There are 19 residues in the CDR3. Germline-derived CDR1 and CDR2 are SGDLS and YYNGEE. V shed 4 bases and J 1 base; nucleotides not matched to a gene: 17. Method: immunoSEQ multiplex PCR; TCRdb's copy keeps in-frame clones and lacks some. In the table there are roughly 700,000 clones, approximately 90% of which are singletons. Input material: peripheral blood. The rearrangement joins TRBV9 to TRBJ2-3; 8 bases map to TRBD1. This clonotype originated in a woman between 18 and 30 years old with acute or convalescent COVID-19. The CDR3 sequence: CASSNPVGRGRLGTDTQYF. CDR3 sequence (DNA): TGTGCCAGCAGCAACCCAGTGGGCAGGGGGCGGTTGGGCACAGATACGCAGTATTTT. The full variable domain, completed using reference TRBV9 and TRBJ2-3, is DSGVTQTPKHLITATGQRVTLRCSPRSGDLSVYWYQQSLDQGLQFLIQYYNGEERAKGNILERFSAQQFPDLHSELNLSSLELGDSALYFCASSNPVGRGRLGTDTQYFGPGTRLTVL.